The rows below give T cell receptor beta chains drawn from one sample of a study of blood T cell repertoires in COVID-19. Using immunoSEQ multiplex PCR, the repertoire was profiled, and TCRdb retains in-frame clones only, with some absent. The sample records about 98,000 clones, around 87% being singletons. Sequenced material: peripheral blood. The receptors originated from a man over 45 with active or convalescent COVID-19. CDR3s include the opening cysteine and the closing phenylalanine or tryptophan. Each record gives: clone size, J gene, D gene, V gene, CDR3 protein, CDR3 DNA. D genes are given only for firm matches. Only some rows state a clone size, as once, few, many or a class for expanded clones.

.	TRBJ1-1	.	TRBV2	CASRTGENTEAFF	TGTGCCAGCAGAACAGGAGAGAACACTGAAGCTTTCTTT
.	TRBJ2-7	TRBD1	TRBV6-9	CASSYPTGTGGCEQYF	TGTGCCAGCAGTTATCCGACCGGGACAGGGGGCTGCGAGCAGTACTTC
.	TRBJ1-6	TRBD1	TRBV5-6	CASSEDRGSYNSPLHF	TGTGCCAGCAGCGAGGACAGGGGCTCCTATAATTCACCCCTCCACTTT
once	TRBJ1-1	.	TRBV5-1	CASSRQVTDTEAFF	TGCGCCAGCAGCCGACAGGTTACGGACACTGAAGCTTTCTTT
.	TRBJ1-6	TRBD1	TRBV9	CASSVGGTGNNSPLHF	TGTGCCAGCAGCGTAGGGGGGACAGGGAATAATTCACCCCTCCACTTT
.	TRBJ1-1	.	TRBV19	CASSIGDTIFEAFF	TGTGCCAGTAGTATCGGGGACACCATTTTTGAAGCTTTCTTT
.	TRBJ1-2	.	TRBV10-1	CASSEGSTNTGLYGYTF	TGCGCCAGCAGTGAAGGGTCAACAAATACAGGGCTCTATGGCTACACCTTC
once	TRBJ1-5	.	TRBV28	CASTESNQPQHF	TGTGCCAGCACTGAGAGCAATCAGCCCCAGCATTTT
.	TRBJ1-3	.	TRBV1	CTSSLAGVGHTIYF	TGCACCAGCAGCCTGGCTGGCGTGGGGCACACCATATATTTT
.	TRBJ2-1	TRBD2	TRBV5-1	CASSPAGGRYNEQFF	TGCGCCAGCAGCCCAGCGGGGGGTCGCTACAATGAGCAGTTCTTC
once	TRBJ2-7	TRBD2	TRBV27	CASSLSSGGWEYF	TGTGCCAGCAGTTTATCCAGCGGGGGCTGGGAGTACTTC
.	TRBJ2-7	TRBD1	TRBV28	CASSLKGARTYEQYF	TGTGCCAGCAGTTTAAAGGGGGCGCGAACCTACGAGCAGTACTTC
.	TRBJ1-1	.	TRBV9	CASSATGYNTEAFF	TGTGCCAGCAGCGCCACAGGGTATAACACTGAAGCTTTCTTT
.	TRBJ2-2	TRBD2	TRBV18	CASSPPAGVTGELFF	TGTGCCAGCTCACCACCGGCGGGGGTCACCGGGGAGCTGTTTTTT
.	TRBJ2-3	.	TRBV28	CASSRQGGPTDTQYF	TGTGCCAGCAGTCGTCAGGGGGGCCCCACAGATACGCAGTATTTT
.	TRBJ1-2	TRBD1	TRBV12-3/TRBV12-4	CASSQGTAGYTF	TGTGCCAGCAGTCAGGGGACAGCTGGCTACACCTTC
.	TRBJ2-3	TRBD2	TRBV19	CASSPIKAGGRGDTQYF	TGTGCCAGTAGCCCAATTAAAGCGGGGGGCCGCGGAGATACGCAGTATTTT
.	TRBJ1-2	.	TRBV3-1/TRBV3-2	CASSQGGSNRDGYTF	TGTGCCAGCAGCCAAGGTGGGTCAAACAGGGATGGCTACACCTTC
.	TRBJ1-2	TRBD1	TRBV6-1	CASSVTGGSSFYGYTF	TGTGCCAGCAGTGTGACAGGGGGCTCCAGTTTCTATGGCTACACCTTC
once	TRBJ2-3	TRBD2	TRBV7-2	CASSWPRSGGDSTDTQYF	TGTGCCAGCAGCTGGCCGCGTAGCGGGGGGGACAGCACAGATACGCAGTATTTT
.	TRBJ2-1	TRBD2	TRBV5-4	CASSLDTGGYNEQFF	TGTGCCAGCAGCTTGGACACCGGGGGGTACAATGAGCAGTTCTTC
.	TRBJ2-3	TRBD2	TRBV3-1/TRBV3-2	CASSQSEIAGGRGTDTQYF	TGTGCCAGCAGCCAAAGCGAAATAGCGGGGGGGCGGGGCACAGATACGCAGTATTTT
.	TRBJ1-2	.	TRBV7-9	CASSGTGNGYTF	TGTGCCAGCAGCGGAACAGGGAATGGCTACACCTTC
once	TRBJ2-7	.	TRBV29-1	CSVVINKYEQYF	TGCAGCGTTGTAATCAACAAATACGAGCAGTACTTC
.	TRBJ2-3	TRBD1	TRBV2	CASSDPDRERTPRRADTQYF	TGTGCCAGCAGTGACCCGGACAGGGAAAGAACACCTCGCCGCGCAGATACGCAGTATTTT
once	TRBJ2-1	TRBD2	TRBV7-9	CASSLGTSGGLEQFF	TGTGCCAGCAGCTTAGGGACTAGCGGGGGGCTCGAGCAGTTCTTC
once	TRBJ1-1	.	TRBV25-1	CASSESAGNTEAFF	TGTGCCAGCAGTGAATCGGCAGGGAACACTGAAGCTTTCTTT
.	TRBJ2-6	TRBD1	TRBV28	CASRTAGGNGANVLTF	TGTGCCAGCAGAACCGCAGGGGGCAATGGGGCCAACGTCCTGACTTTC
.	TRBJ1-5	.	TRBV27	CASSLAVYQPQHF	TGTGCCAGCAGTTTGGCTGTTTATCAGCCCCAGCATTTT
.	TRBJ2-7	.	TRBV28	CASSLLLAEQYF	TGTGCCAGCAGTTTGTTACTCGCCGAGCAGTACTTC
.	TRBJ1-1	.	TRBV28	CATRETEAFF	TGTGCCACACGGGAGACTGAAGCTTTCTTT
once	TRBJ1-2	.	TRBV29-1	CSVEEEGRYYGYTF	TGCAGCGTTGAAGAAGAGGGCCGTTACTATGGCTACACCTTC
.	TRBJ1-4	TRBD1	TRBV4-1	CASSQGQGANEKLFF	TGCGCCAGCAGCCAAGGACAGGGAGCTAATGAAAAACTGTTTTTT
.	TRBJ2-1	.	TRBV12-3/TRBV12-4	CASSFLNEQFF	TGTGCCAGCAGTTTCCTCAATGAGCAGTTCTTC
once	TRBJ2-2	TRBD2	TRBV29-1	CSVGSGGGTGELFF	TGCAGCGTTGGTAGCGGGGGGGGAACCGGGGAGCTGTTTTTT
few	TRBJ1-1	.	TRBV18	CASSWIGDQAFF	TGTGCCAGCTCGTGGATAGGGGATCAAGCTTTCTTT
.	TRBJ2-1	TRBD2	TRBV7-9	CASSLGLAGADEQFF	TGTGCCAGCAGCTTAGGACTAGCGGGGGCGGATGAGCAGTTCTTC
.	TRBJ2-7	.	TRBV21-1	CASSKAEASWSGIEVYEQYF	TGTGCCAGCAGCAAAGCAGAAGCCAGCTGGAGTGGAATTGAAGTCTACGAGCAGTACTTC
.	TRBJ1-5	TRBD1	TRBV30	CAWGGSYGTGRQPQHF	TGTGCCTGGGGGGGCTCCTACGGGACAGGGAGACAGCCCCAGCATTTT
once	TRBJ2-6	.	TRBV5-6	CASSLGGRASSGANVLTF	TGTGCCAGCAGCCTCGGTGGCAGGGCAAGCTCTGGGGCCAACGTCCTGACTTTC
.	TRBJ1-2	.	TRBV5-6	CASSYDSGSGYTF	TGTGCCAGCAGCTACGACAGTGGTTCTGGCTACACCTTC
.	TRBJ1-6	TRBD1	TRBV11-2	CASSQSGQNNSPLHF	TGTGCCAGCAGCCAATCGGGACAGAATAATTCACCCCTCCACTTT
.	TRBJ2-5	TRBD1	TRBV6-5	CASSYGTGAVQETQYF	TGTGCCAGCAGTTACGGGACAGGGGCAGTCCAAGAGACCCAGTACTTC
.	TRBJ1-1	TRBD1	TRBV6-5	CASMGQVNTEAFF	TGTGCCAGCATGGGACAGGTGAACACTGAAGCTTTCTTT
.	TRBJ1-2	TRBD1	TRBV5-1	CASSPRDRDGYTF	TGCGCCAGCAGCCCACGGGACAGGGATGGCTACACCTTC
.	TRBJ2-2	TRBD1	TRBV6-2/TRBV6-3	CASSPGTGMLGELFF	TGTGCCAGCAGCCCCGGGACAGGGATGCTCGGGGAGCTGTTTTTT
.	TRBJ1-4	.	TRBV4-1	CASSQYRGGLPEKLFF	TGCGCCAGCAGCCAATACCGAGGCGGCCTCCCTGAAAAACTGTTTTTT
.	TRBJ1-1	TRBD1	TRBV10-3	CATRGQFNVGTEAFF	TGTGCCACCCGGGGACAGTTCAACGTGGGCACTGAAGCTTTCTTT
.	TRBJ1-2	.	TRBV28	CASKGQGGDYTF	TGTGCCAGCAAGGGGCAGGGAGGGGACTACACCTTC
.	TRBJ2-6	TRBD1	TRBV6-2/TRBV6-3	CASSPRQGAISGANVLTF	TGTGCCAGCAGCCCGCGACAGGGGGCCATCTCTGGGGCCAACGTCCTGACTTTC
once	TRBJ2-3	.	TRBV7-9	CASSLSLGTDTQYF	TGTGCCAGCAGCTTATCACTAGGAACAGATACGCAGTATTTT
.	TRBJ1-1	.	TRBV5-1	CASRMGNTEAFF	TGCGCCAGCAGAATGGGCAACACTGAAGCTTTCTTT